This T cell receptor beta chain was recorded in a study of patients and donors after allogeneic stem cell transplantation. This clonotype was detected a few times. In TCRdb, the RT-PCR reads were re-called with MiXCR into one record per CDR3 protein. In the table there are approximately 99,000 distinct CDR3 sequences, roughly 35% of which are singletons. The CDR3 has 16 amino acids. Germline assignment: CDR1 LGHNA and CDR2 YSLEER. Deletions cut 0 bases from V and 1 base from J, with 12 bases between. The clonotype originates from a human donor who was either an allogeneic HSCT recipient or a stem cell or donor lymphocyte infusion donor (not recorded which). It is not recorded whose cells these are; they may come from a transplant donor. Sequenced material: blood, either unsorted or a sorted T cell fraction (not recorded which). The V gene is TRBV4-3, the J gene TRBJ1-1; D is unresolved. In DNA, the CDR3 is TGCGCCAGCAGCCAAGATCGGGCCTCCCCGAACACTGAAGCTTTCTTT. Translating it yields CASSQDRASPNTEAFF.